This T cell receptor beta chain was identified during a study of T cell repertoires in cytomegalovirus infection. Study-level background: Indicated by public TCR beta signatures were CMV infection and matching HLA type. The study, taken as a whole, reports: Carriers of CMV and the relevant HLA type were discriminated by public TCR beta frequency. HLA-C-restricted, CMV-specific TCR beta clonotypes were dominant ex vivo.

This clonotype was found a few times. Its antigen remains unknown. The CDR3 consists of 12 residues. CDR1 is MNHEY and CDR2 is SMNVEV in the germline V gene (reference sequence). Deletions cut 10 bases from V and 4 bases from J, with 13 bases between. One entry per CDR3 protein results from TCRdb running MiXCR on the reads. This table holds 400,000 to 550,000 distinct CDR3 sequences, around 10% found once. The genes are TRBV27 and TRBJ2-5; D not certain. The receptor's source is a human donor in good health (CMV status not recorded). Some clones in this sample may be carry-over from other donors' samples. Sequences were obtained from PBMCs. The CDR3 DNA is TGTGCCACCCAAGACTCGCCAGAGACCCAGTACTTC. Translated: CATQDSPETQYF.